Listed below are T cell receptor beta chains from one sample, sequenced in a study of blood T cell repertoires in COVID-19. Assay: immunoSEQ multiplex PCR; the TCRdb copy retains only in-frame clones and omits some. Of roughly 78,000 clones in the sample, 88% were seen once. Sequenced input: peripheral blood. These receptors originate from a man aged 45-60 years with acute or convalescent COVID-19. Each CDR3 is given with its conserved first and last residue. A D gene is named only where the DNA matches it firmly. Clone size is shown for a subset of rows, as once, few, many or a class of expanded clone.

J	V	size	D	length	CDR3
TRBJ1-4	TRBV27	.	TRBD1	16	CASSRTGSGTNEKLFF
TRBJ2-1	TRBV5-1	.	.	17	CASSLSVGPQGTNEQFF
TRBJ1-1	TRBV29-1	.	.	13	CSGVARGLTEAFF
TRBJ2-3	TRBV4-2	.	TRBD2	18	CASSQGSSGGGGTDTQYF
TRBJ1-5	TRBV28	.	TRBD1	16	CASSLTGGASNQPQHF
TRBJ2-3	TRBV27	.	TRBD1	21	CASSLTRDRGLQHLVTDTQYF
TRBJ2-7	TRBV14	.	TRBD1	14	CASSQFRTGDEQYF
TRBJ1-4	TRBV19	.	.	13	CASSITGSEKLFF
TRBJ2-2	TRBV3-1/TRBV3-2	.	TRBD2	16	CASSHLSTSPTGELFF
TRBJ2-2	TRBV7-9	few	.	13	CASSLRESGELFF
TRBJ2-5	TRBV6-1	.	.	13	CASSEVEGETQYF
TRBJ2-1	TRBV9	once	.	12	CASRSTDNEQFF
TRBJ1-6	TRBV12-3/TRBV12-4	.	.	11	CASQGNSPLHF
TRBJ1-1	TRBV29-1	.	.	13	CSVDWQGGTEAFF
TRBJ2-1	TRBV4-1	.	TRBD2	14	CASRSSGGENEQFF
TRBJ1-2	TRBV10-3	.	TRBD1	15	CAISEAGQFLAGYTF
TRBJ2-3	TRBV12-3/TRBV12-4	.	.	11	CASSFRDTQYF
TRBJ2-2	TRBV6-5	.	.	14	CASSYSYSSGELFF
TRBJ2-3	TRBV19	.	TRBD1	14	CASSSGTGTDTQYF
TRBJ1-2	TRBV29-1	.	.	12	CSVEETGYGYTF
TRBJ1-3	TRBV2	once	.	13	CASRGDAGNTIYF
TRBJ1-5	TRBV28	once	.	14	CASSRTIGNQPQHF
TRBJ1-1	TRBV14	.	.	13	CASSQGTNTEAFF
TRBJ2-7	TRBV12-2	.	.	16	CASRLWGDKRQGEQYF
TRBJ2-3	TRBV5-1	once	.	15	CASSSQTGGTDTQYF
TRBJ1-1	TRBV27	.	.	13	CASSLRQGIEAFF
TRBJ1-1	TRBV4-1	.	.	15	CASSPQGPSLSEAFF
TRBJ2-1	TRBV7-6	.	.	17	CASSLAGGQSSYNEQFF
TRBJ1-2	TRBV13	once	TRBD1	15	CASSPWDRNFYGYTF
TRBJ2-2	TRBV24-1	.	TRBD1	15	CATSVGQGFTGELFF
TRBJ2-3	TRBV24-1	.	TRBD1	17	CATSDLGQGAITDTQYF
TRBJ1-2	TRBV6-5	.	.	15	CASSPPGEANYGYTF
TRBJ1-1	TRBV7-2	.	.	15	CASSLSGEVSGEAFF
TRBJ2-3	TRBV9	.	.	15	CASSVWGGSSDTQYF
TRBJ2-2	TRBV10-1	.	TRBD1	16	CASSPPGQGGTGELFF
TRBJ1-3	TRBV18	.	.	16	CASSPSAGPTGNTIYF
TRBJ2-7	TRBV27	.	TRBD2	17	CASSLGPSGGFSYEQYF
TRBJ2-2	TRBV25-1	.	.	16	CASSSFGGAITGELFF
TRBJ1-2	TRBV6-5	.	.	14	CASSYADSLYGYTF
TRBJ1-5	TRBV4-1	few	TRBD1	14	CASSPPTGDQPQHF
TRBJ1-2	TRBV7-9	.	.	13	CASSLGGLYGYTF
TRBJ1-4	TRBV11-2	few	.	16	CASSSGRLVSDEKLFF
TRBJ1-1	TRBV5-6	.	.	17	CASSLNRGAIRRTEAFF
TRBJ2-7	TRBV7-8	.	TRBD1	15	CASRHTGERGYEQYF
TRBJ2-3	TRBV7-2	.	.	15	CASTYRVGDADTQYF
TRBJ2-2	TRBV18	.	.	15	CASSPGRAGTGELFF
TRBJ1-2	TRBV24-1	.	TRBD1	16	CATSDTGQGAIYGYTF
TRBJ2-4	TRBV5-1	.	TRBD2	15	CASSLGAGGKNIQYF
TRBJ2-7	TRBV6-5	few	TRBD1	14	CASSTGTDLREQYF
TRBJ2-1	TRBV21-1	.	.	12	CASRAGSNEQFF
TRBJ2-5	TRBV3-1/TRBV3-2	.	.	13	CASSQGTQGTQYF
TRBJ2-4	TRBV9	.	TRBD1	15	CASSLRGGQGGIQYF